The source of this T cell receptor (beta chain) is a study of blood T cell repertoires in COVID-19. Libraries were prepared by immunoSEQ multiplex PCR; TCRdb keeps only in-frame clonotypes and omits some of them. The sample lists 100,000 to 120,000 clones, about 80% occurring once. CDR3 size: 14 residues. Germline V CDR1 and CDR2: DFQATT, SNEGSKA (reference sequence). The ends lost 4 bases at V and 0 bases at J; junction bases unmatched: 3. The sample comprised peripheral blood. The rearrangement joins TRBV20-1 to TRBJ1-3; 7 nucleotides match TRBD1. This sequence originates from a woman aged 40 to 50 with acute or convalescent COVID-19. Here the CDR3 DNA reads TGCAGTGCTATTGAGGGGGCCTCTGGAAACACCATATATTTT. It encodes CSAIEGASGNTIYF.